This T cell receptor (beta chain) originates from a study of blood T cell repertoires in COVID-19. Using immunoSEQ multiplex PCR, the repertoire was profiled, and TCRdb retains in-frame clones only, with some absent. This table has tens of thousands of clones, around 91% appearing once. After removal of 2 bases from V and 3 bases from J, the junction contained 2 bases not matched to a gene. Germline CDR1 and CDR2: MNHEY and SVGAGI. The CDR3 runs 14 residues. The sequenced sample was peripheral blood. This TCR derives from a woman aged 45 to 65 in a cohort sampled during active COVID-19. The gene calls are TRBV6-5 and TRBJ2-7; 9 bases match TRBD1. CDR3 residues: CASSYRDRVYEQYF. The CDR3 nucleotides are TGTGCCAGCAGTTACAGGGACAGGGTCTACGAGCAGTACTTC.